These 7 T cell receptor beta chains share one sample of origin, sequenced in a study of CD8+CD57+ T cells in acquired aplastic anemia. Patients selected for sequencing had displayed CD8+CD57+ cell expansion by flow cytometry. Investigators profiled TCR beta VDJ and CDR3 from genomic DNA template. A single record per CDR3 protein comes from TCRdb applying MiXCR to the reads. The profile covers approximately 190,000 distinct CDR3 sequences, with 48% appearing a single time and around a tenth taken by the ten largest. What was sequenced was sorted CD4+, CD8+, or CD8+CD57+ T cells (not recorded which) from PBMCs. These receptors were collected from a human donor with aplastic anemia.

The chain carries TRBV24-1 and TRBJ2-1; TRBD2 matches at 12 bases. Germline V gene lookup returns CDR1 KGHDR and CDR2 SFDVKD. Trimming cost V 6 bases and J 3 bases; bases outside gene matches: 2. The CDR3 spans 15 residues. CDR3 nucleotides: TGTGCCACCAGTCAACTAGCGGGAGGCTACAATGAGCAGTTCTTC. Translated, it gives CATSQLAGGYNEQFF.

The table lists this clonotype with a count of one. The V call is TRBV25-1, the J call TRBJ2-1; no firm D call. The CDR3 sequence is 15 residues long. The V end was cut by 3 bases, the J end by 3 bases, with 12 bases between. Germline CDR1 and CDR2: MGHDK and SYGVNS. The CDR3 loop reads CASSEVAPNYNEQFF. The CDR3 nucleotides are TGTGCCAGCAGTGAGGTCGCACCAAACTACAATGAGCAGTTCTTC.

This clonotype came up a few times. Here the CDR3 reads CAISLARGDTTDTQYF. CDR3 DNA: TGTGCCATCAGTCTAGCCCGGGGCGACACTACAGATACGCAGTATTTT. The chain uses TRBV10-3 and TRBJ2-3; tentatively, D is TRBD1 or TRBD2 (5 bases each). Trimming cost V 5 bases and J 3 bases, with 18 bases left between them. Germline V gives CDR1 ENHRY, CDR2 SYGVKD. The CDR3 is 16 amino acids.

This rearrangement joins TRBV29-1 to TRBJ1-2, with 9 bases matching TRBD1. From germline, CDR1 is SQVTM and CDR2 ANQGSEA. The V and J ends lost 3 bases and 4 bases, in that order; junction bases with no gene match: 6. This CDR3 has 14 amino acids. Here the CDR3 reads CSVDLDRGLYGYTF. For the CDR3, the DNA is TGCAGCGTTGACTTGGACAGGGGACTCTATGGCTACACCTTC.

The CDR3 sequence is CASSESRRSPLHF. For the CDR3, the DNA is TGTGCCAGCAGTGAATCCAGACGTTCACCCCTCCACTTT. The chain couples TRBV6-1 to TRBJ1-6; no reliable D call. The V and J ends lost 2 bases and 9 bases respectively, with 8 bases between them. The CDR3 is made up of 13 amino acids. Looked up from germline, CDR1 is MNHNS and CDR2 is SASEGT.

This clonotype came up a few times. The chain recombines TRBV11-2 with TRBJ2-3; D unclear. V was shortened by 4 bases and J by 7 bases, with 18 bases between the two germline ends. The CDR3 is 15 residues long. The germline V gene encodes CDR1 SGHAT and CDR2 FQNNGV. CDR3 coding DNA: TGTGCCAGCAGCTCCGGACGGGCAAATTGGAATACGCAGTATTTT. Protein sequence: CASSSGRANWNTQYF.

The chain is built from TRBV20-1 and TRBJ2-1, with 12 nucleotides matching TRBD2. Germline V CDR1 and CDR2: DFQATT, SNEGSKA (reference sequence). With 6 bases clipped from V and 10 bases from J, the junction kept 10 bases outside the gene matches. The CDR3 extends over 14 amino acids. The CDR3 DNA follows: TGCAGTGCAACACTAGCGGGGGGAGCATGGGAGCAGTTCTTC. It translates to CSATLAGGAWEQFF.